The 6 T cell receptor beta chains below come from one sample, sequenced in a study of cytomegalovirus exposure and HLA in healthy donors. Method: immunoSEQ multiplex PCR; TCRdb's copy keeps in-frame clones and lacks some. The sample holds approximately 200,000 clones, around 88% seen once. The specimen sequenced was PBMCs. These receptors were taken from a young woman in good health and CMV-seronegative.

The chain carries TRBV7-2 and TRBJ2-3; D may be TRBD2 (6 bases). CDR1 and CDR2 (germline): SGHTA, FQGNSA. Trimming removed 5 bases at V and 2 bases at J, with 20 bases between. The CDR3 contains 17 residues. This CDR3 is CASSPTSLATHTDTQYF. The DNA for the CDR3 is TGTGCCAGCAGCCCCACTTCGCTAGCGACCCACACAGATACGCAGTATTTT. Together with reference TRBV7-2 and TRBJ2-3, the CDR3 gives the full variable domain: GAGVSQSPSNKVTEKGKDVELRCDPISGHTALYWYRQSLGQGLEFLIYFQGNSAPDKSGLPSDRFSAERTGGSVSTLTIQRTQQEDSAVYLCASSPTSLATHTDTQYFGPGTRLTVL.

The V call is TRBV7-2, the J call TRBJ2-3, with 8 bases that match TRBD2. This CDR3 spans 19 amino acids. Unmatched junction bases numbered 20, after V lost 5 bases and J lost 4 bases. Germline CDR1 and CDR2: SGHTA and FQGNSA. CDR3 bases: TGTGCCAGCAGCCGCGGTGGCGGGAGGACCTCTAGGAGGGCAGATACGCAGTATTTT. Protein: CASSRGGGRTSRRADTQYF.

The genes are TRBV11-2 and TRBJ2-7; TRBD1 is a possible D gene (6 bases). The CDR3 loop spans 13 amino acids. Germline CDR1 is SGHAT and CDR2 is FQNNGV. The V gene lost 3 bases and the J gene lost 8 bases, with 14 bases spanning the gap. CDR3 DNA sequence: TGTGCCAGCAGCTTGACAGGCGTCTTCCAGCAGTACTTC. Amino acid sequence: CASSLTGVFQQYF.

This rearrangement joins TRBV27 to TRBJ2-1; D not certain. The CDR3 covers 16 residues. The germline V and J ends were trimmed by 0 bases and 0 bases, with 9 bases remaining between them. The germline V gene encodes CDR1 MNHEY and CDR2 SMNVEV (reference sequence). The CDR3: CASSLSRRSSYNEQFF. The CDR3 coding sequence is TGTGCCAGCAGTTTATCGAGGCGGAGCTCCTACAATGAGCAGTTCTTC.

The chain combines TRBV19 with TRBJ1-2, with D unresolved. Germline lookup yields CDR1 LNHDA and CDR2 SQIVND (reference sequence). Trimming took 5 bases from V and 13 from J, leaving 23 bases between them. This CDR3 has 14 amino acids. The DNA for the CDR3 is TGTGCCAGTAGTGTCCACCCCCGAGGAGCCCATCTCACCTTC. This encodes CASSVHPRGAHLTF.

The CDR3 loop is CASSPVVGQGTGELFF. In nucleotides, the CDR3 is TGTGCCAGCAGCCCTGTTGTGGGGCAAGGCACCGGGGAGCTGTTTTTT. This rearrangement joins TRBV7-8 to TRBJ2-2; a possible D gene is TRBD1 (5 bases). This CDR3 is 16 amino acids long. Germline-derived CDR1 and CDR2 are SGHVS and FQNEAQ. The V gene lost 5 bases and the J gene lost 4 bases, with 17 bases spanning the gap.